This is a list of T cell receptor beta chains from one sample in a study of blood T cell repertoires in COVID-19. The data were produced by immunoSEQ multiplex PCR, yet TCRdb's version contains in-frame clones alone and is incomplete. The table lists about 33,000 clones, about 85% of them singletons, with roughly 21% in the top ten. The sample comprised peripheral blood. The receptors were sampled from a man aged 60-69 years with acute or convalescent COVID-19. The CDR3 runs from the conserved cysteine through the conserved F or W. Each record gives: D gene, V gene, clone size, J gene, CDR3 protein, CDR3 DNA. D genes are given only for firm matches. Clone size is shown for a subset of rows, as once, few, many or a class of expanded clone.

-,TRBV29-1,once,TRBJ2-3,CSVGTGLATSTDTQYF,TGCAGCGTTGGGACTGGGCTAGCCACTAGCACAGATACGCAGTATTTT
TRBD2,TRBV3-1/TRBV3-2,-,TRBJ2-2,CASSQRLAVSGELFF,TGTGCCAGCAGCCAGCGACTAGCGGTGAGCGGGGAGCTGTTTTTT
-,TRBV4-1,medium-sized,TRBJ1-5,CASSQERQDNQPQHF,TGCGCCAGCAGCCAAGAACGGCAGGATAATCAGCCCCAGCATTTT
-,TRBV11-3,-,TRBJ1-6,CASSLDGRSSYNSPLHF,TGTGCCAGCAGCTTAGATGGCAGAAGCTCCTATAATTCACCCCTCCACTTT
-,TRBV28,-,TRBJ1-1,CATSGQPVTTEAFF,TGTGCCACCTCAGGACAACCAGTTACCACTGAAGCTTTCTTT
TRBD2,TRBV6-1,medium-sized,TRBJ2-2,CASSELAGDTGELFF,TGTGCCAGCAGTGAACTAGCGGGAGACACCGGGGAGCTGTTTTTT
TRBD2,TRBV5-1,-,TRBJ2-3,CASSLVGQTLSGGTQYF,TGCGCCAGCAGCTTGGTCGGTCAGACGCTTTCGGGGGGGACGCAGTATTTT
-,TRBV29-1,-,TRBJ2-3,CSPTLGTSLDTQYF,TGCAGCCCAACTCTCGGGACTTCTTTGGATACGCAGTATTTT
-,TRBV12-3/TRBV12-4,-,TRBJ2-7,CASSQGNYEQYF,TGTGCCAGCAGTCAGGGTAACTACGAGCAGTACTTC
-,TRBV5-1,-,TRBJ1-1,CASSFGGPNTEAFF,TGCGCCAGCAGCTTCGGAGGGCCTAACACTGAAGCTTTCTTT
TRBD2,TRBV6-5,-,TRBJ2-2,CASFTAGYGTGELFF,TGTGCCAGCTTTACAGCGGGATATGGCACCGGGGAGCTGTTTTTT
TRBD1,TRBV11-3,once,TRBJ2-6,CASSFLGTGDSGANVLTF,TGTGCCAGCAGCTTTCTAGGGACAGGGGACTCTGGGGCCAACGTCCTGACTTTC
-,TRBV9,-,TRBJ1-1,CASSFSRDTEAFF,TGTGCCAGCAGCTTCTCCAGGGACACTGAAGCTTTCTTT
-,TRBV11-3,-,TRBJ1-1,CASSLGRGRENTEAFF,TGTGCCAGCAGCTTAGGCAGGGGCAGGGAGAACACTGAAGCTTTCTTT
-,TRBV6-5,-,TRBJ2-1,CASGRVNEQFF,TGTGCCAGCGGCAGGGTGAATGAGCAGTTCTTC
-,TRBV19,-,TRBJ1-5,CASSIGSGVRNQPQHF,TGTGCCAGTAGTATAGGCTCGGGTGTCCGCAATCAGCCCCAGCATTTT
-,TRBV6-2/TRBV6-3,-,TRBJ2-3,CASSVGSGSTDTQYF,TGTGCCAGCAGTGTCGGGAGTGGGAGCACAGATACGCAGTATTTT
TRBD1,TRBV5-4,-,TRBJ1-2,CASSLEGQAYGYTF,TGTGCCAGCAGCTTGGAGGGACAGGCCTATGGCTACACCTTC
TRBD2,TRBV5-1,-,TRBJ2-1,CASSFLAGSYNEQFF,TGCGCCAGCAGCTTCCTAGCGGGAAGTTACAATGAGCAGTTCTTC
-,TRBV4-3,-,TRBJ2-3,CASSLQAETGDTQYF,TGCGCCAGCAGCCTACAGGCTGAGACCGGGGATACGCAGTATTTT
-,TRBV28,-,TRBJ1-2,CASSFAATGYGYTF,TGTGCCAGCAGTTTTGCCGCAACCGGCTATGGCTACACCTTC
-,TRBV25-1,-,TRBJ2-1,CASSGRDLQFF,TGTGCCAGCAGTGGCAGGGATTTGCAGTTCTTC
-,TRBV18,-,TRBJ2-5,CASSSTGPPGETQYF,TGTGCCAGCTCCTCCACCGGGCCCCCGGGGGAGACCCAGTACTTC
-,TRBV29-1,-,TRBJ1-1,CSVSTGAGVGTEAFF,TGCAGCGTCTCAACGGGTGCAGGGGTAGGAACTGAAGCTTTCTTT
-,TRBV5-1,-,TRBJ2-7,CASSSGLYYEQYF,TGCGCCAGCAGCTCGGGACTTTACTACGAGCAGTACTTC
-,TRBV29-1,-,TRBJ2-1,CSVSTAGEQFF,TGCAGCGTTTCCACCGCGGGTGAGCAGTTCTTC
-,TRBV6-5,once,TRBJ2-7,CASRRDKPYEQYF,TGTGCCAGCAGACGGGACAAACCCTACGAGCAGTACTTC
TRBD1,TRBV6-2/TRBV6-3,-,TRBJ1-5,CASSYDLDRGPGGSNQPQHF,TGTGCCAGCAGTTACGATCTGGACAGGGGGCCCGGGGGATCAAATCAGCCCCAGCATTTT
-,TRBV6-5,-,TRBJ2-1,CASSPRSGEQFF,TGTGCCAGCAGTCCGCGGAGCGGGGAGCAGTTCTTC
-,TRBV6-1,-,TRBJ2-1,CASSERGEQFF,TGTGCCAGCAGTGAAAGGGGTGAGCAGTTCTTC
-,TRBV21-1,-,TRBJ1-4,CASSATGGCEKLFF,TGTGCCAGCAGCGCGACAGGGGGCTGCGAAAAACTGTTTTTT
TRBD1,TRBV2,-,TRBJ1-5,CASSRQGENQPQHF,TGTGCCAGCAGTAGACAGGGTGAAAATCAGCCCCAGCATTTT
TRBD1,TRBV7-2,-,TRBJ1-1,CASSLATGGTEAFF,TGTGCCAGCAGCTTAGCGACAGGGGGCACTGAAGCTTTCTTT
TRBD2,TRBV5-1,-,TRBJ2-3,CASSLAPGASGSSTDTQYF,TGCGCCAGCAGCTTGGCCCCCGGGGCTAGCGGGAGTTCGACAGATACGCAGTATTTT
TRBD1,TRBV28,once,TRBJ2-4,CASRGDRTPAKNIQYF,TGTGCCAGCAGGGGGGACAGAACACCAGCCAAAAACATTCAGTACTTC
-,TRBV5-1,-,TRBJ2-2,CASSLGQTTGELFF,TGCGCCAGCAGCTTGGGACAGACCACCGGGGAGCTGTTTTTT
TRBD1,TRBV19,few,TRBJ2-2,CASSAWDRGSSIGELFF,TGTGCCAGTAGTGCCTGGGACAGGGGTTCGTCTATCGGGGAGCTGTTTTTT
-,TRBV2,-,TRBJ1-5,CATYGGDQPQHF,TGTGCCACTTATGGTGGAGATCAGCCCCAGCATTTT
-,TRBV5-1,-,TRBJ1-1,CASSLTRNTEAFF,TGCGCCAGCAGCTTGACGCGGAACACTGAAGCTTTCTTT
TRBD2,TRBV6-5,-,TRBJ2-2,CASMREGWAGELFF,TGTGCCAGCATGCGGGAGGGGTGGGCCGGGGAGCTGTTTTTT
TRBD2,TRBV24-1,-,TRBJ2-5,CATRGLAGAGQETQYF,TGTGCCACCAGGGGACTAGCGGGAGCGGGTCAAGAGACCCAGTACTTC
TRBD2,TRBV5-4,-,TRBJ2-5,CASSPPGLAGGETQYF,TGTGCCAGCAGCCCCCCGGGACTAGCGGGAGGGGAGACCCAGTACTTC
-,TRBV5-1,once,TRBJ2-1,CASSYEWGDEQFF,TGCGCCAGCAGCTATGAGTGGGGCGATGAGCAGTTCTTC
-,TRBV5-4,-,TRBJ2-5,CASSLPRGQMYQETQYF,TGTGCCAGCAGCCTACCCCGAGGACAGATGTACCAAGAGACCCAGTACTTC
-,TRBV6-5,-,TRBJ2-5,CASRQGNLLETQYF,TGTGCCAGCAGGCAGGGGAATTTGTTGGAGACCCAGTACTTC
-,TRBV7-9,-,TRBJ1-5,CASSTGAHSNQPQHF,TGTGCCAGCAGCACGGGAGCCCATAGCAATCAGCCCCAGCATTTT
TRBD2,TRBV5-1,-,TRBJ2-3,CASSTSGGITDTQYF,TGCGCCAGCAGCACCTCGGGGGGGATCACAGATACGCAGTATTTT
-,TRBV7-2,-,TRBJ1-2,CASSQVRTPTIGYTF,TGTGCCAGCAGCCAAGTCAGAACACCTACTATAGGCTACACCTTC
-,TRBV19,-,TRBJ2-7,CASSTDRWGRTREQYF,TGTGCCAGTAGTACCGACAGGTGGGGGCGGACACGCGAGCAGTACTTC
-,TRBV28,-,TRBJ1-1,CATIRGGTEAFF,TGTGCCACCATTCGGGGGGGGACTGAAGCTTTCTTT
TRBD2,TRBV5-1,-,TRBJ2-3,CASSLVSAGGPGDTQYF,TGCGCCAGCAGCTTGGTATCTGCGGGAGGGCCGGGAGATACGCAGTATTTT
TRBD1,TRBV3-1/TRBV3-2,-,TRBJ1-3,CASSPRTGPGNTIYF,TGTGCCAGCAGCCCACGGACAGGGCCGGGAAACACCATATATTTT
TRBD1,TRBV5-1,-,TRBJ1-2,CASRTGDLRGGYTF,TGCGCCAGCAGGACAGGGGACTTGAGGGGTGGCTACACCTTC